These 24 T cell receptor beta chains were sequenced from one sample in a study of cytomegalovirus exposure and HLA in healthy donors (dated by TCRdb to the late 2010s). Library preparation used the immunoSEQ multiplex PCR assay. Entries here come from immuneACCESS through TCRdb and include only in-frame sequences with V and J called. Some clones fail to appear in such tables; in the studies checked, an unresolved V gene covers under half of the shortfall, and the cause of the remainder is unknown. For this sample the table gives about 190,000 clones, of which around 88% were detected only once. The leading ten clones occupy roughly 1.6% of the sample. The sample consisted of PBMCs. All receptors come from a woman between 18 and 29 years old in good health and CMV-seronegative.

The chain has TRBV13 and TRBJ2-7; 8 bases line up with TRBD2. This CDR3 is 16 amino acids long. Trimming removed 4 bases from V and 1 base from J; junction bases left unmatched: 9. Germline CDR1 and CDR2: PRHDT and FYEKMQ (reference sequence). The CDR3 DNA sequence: TGTGCCAGCAGCTACCCGGGGGGGGCAGCATCCTACGAGCAGTACTTC. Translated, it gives CASSYPGGAASYEQYF.

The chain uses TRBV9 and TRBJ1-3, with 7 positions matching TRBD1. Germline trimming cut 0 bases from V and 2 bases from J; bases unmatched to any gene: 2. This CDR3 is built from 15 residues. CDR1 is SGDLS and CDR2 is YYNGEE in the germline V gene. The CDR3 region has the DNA TGTGCCAGCAGCGTAGACAGGGGCGCTGGAAACACCATATATTTT. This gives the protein CASSVDRGAGNTIYF.

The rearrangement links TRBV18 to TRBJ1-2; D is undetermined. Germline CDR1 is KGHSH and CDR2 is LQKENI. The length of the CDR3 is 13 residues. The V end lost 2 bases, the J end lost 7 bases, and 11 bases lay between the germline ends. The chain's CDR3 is CASSPDTVRGYTF. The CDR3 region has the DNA TGTGCCAGCTCACCAGATACAGTTCGTGGCTACACCTTC.

The CDR3 loop reads CASSRTLSGYEQYF. As DNA, the CDR3 is TGCGCCAGCAGCCGGACACTTTCGGGCTACGAGCAGTACTTC. The chain recombines TRBV4-1 with TRBJ2-7; possibly TRBD1 for D (5 bases). Trimming pared 4 bases from V and 3 bases from J, leaving 13 bases between. The V gene's germline CDR1 is MGHRA and CDR2 YSYEKL. The CDR3 runs to 14 residues.

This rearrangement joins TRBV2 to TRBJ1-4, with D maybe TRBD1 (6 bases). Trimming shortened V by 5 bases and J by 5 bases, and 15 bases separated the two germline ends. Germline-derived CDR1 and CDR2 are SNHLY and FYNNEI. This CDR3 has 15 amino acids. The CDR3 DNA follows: TGTGCCAGCAGTCTAGGGCAGGGGCCGAATGAAAAACTGTTTTTT. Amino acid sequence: CASSLGQGPNEKLFF.

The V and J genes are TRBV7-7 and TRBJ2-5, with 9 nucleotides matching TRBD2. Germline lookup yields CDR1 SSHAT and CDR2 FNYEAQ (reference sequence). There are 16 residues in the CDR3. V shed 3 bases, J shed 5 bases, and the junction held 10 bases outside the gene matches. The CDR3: CASSLIMREGLETQYF. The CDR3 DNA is TGTGCCAGCAGCTTGATTATGCGGGAGGGCCTGGAGACCCAGTACTTC.

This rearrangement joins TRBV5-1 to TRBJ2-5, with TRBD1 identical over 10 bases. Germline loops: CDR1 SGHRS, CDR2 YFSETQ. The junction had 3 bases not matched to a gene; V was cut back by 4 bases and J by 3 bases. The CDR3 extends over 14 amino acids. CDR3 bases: TGCGCCAGCAGCGTGACAGGGGGCGAAGAGACCCAGTACTTC. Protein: CASSVTGGEETQYF.

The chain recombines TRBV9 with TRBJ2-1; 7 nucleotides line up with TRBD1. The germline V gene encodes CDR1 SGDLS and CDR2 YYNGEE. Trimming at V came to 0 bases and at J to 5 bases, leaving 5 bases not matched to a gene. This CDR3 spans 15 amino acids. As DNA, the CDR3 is TGTGCCAGCAGCGTAGGGAGAAGGGGGCACAATGAGCAGTTCTTC. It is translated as CASSVGRRGHNEQFF.

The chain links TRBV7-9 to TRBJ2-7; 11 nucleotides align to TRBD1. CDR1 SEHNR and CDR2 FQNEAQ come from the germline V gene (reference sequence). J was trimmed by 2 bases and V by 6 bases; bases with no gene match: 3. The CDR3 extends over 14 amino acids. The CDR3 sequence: CASREGQGAYEQYF. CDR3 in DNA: TGTGCCAGCAGGGAGGGACAGGGGGCCTACGAGCAGTACTTC.

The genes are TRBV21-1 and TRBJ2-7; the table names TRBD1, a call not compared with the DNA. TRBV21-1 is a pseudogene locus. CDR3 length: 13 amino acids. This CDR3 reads CASSQTATYEQYF. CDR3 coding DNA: TGTGCCAGCAGCCAGACAGCCACCTACGAGCAGTACTTC.

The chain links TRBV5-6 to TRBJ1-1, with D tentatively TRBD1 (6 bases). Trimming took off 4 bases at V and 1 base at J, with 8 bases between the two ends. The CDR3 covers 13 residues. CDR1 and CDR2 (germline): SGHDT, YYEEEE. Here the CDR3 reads CASSKDRNTEAFF. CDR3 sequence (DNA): TGTGCCAGCAGCAAGGACAGGAACACTGAAGCTTTCTTT.

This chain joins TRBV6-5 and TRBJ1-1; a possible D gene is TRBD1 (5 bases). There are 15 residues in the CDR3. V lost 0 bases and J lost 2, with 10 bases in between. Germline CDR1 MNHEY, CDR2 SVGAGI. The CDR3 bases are TGTGCCAGCAGTTACTCGAGTGACAGTAACACTGAAGCTTTCTTT. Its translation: CASSYSSDSNTEAFF.

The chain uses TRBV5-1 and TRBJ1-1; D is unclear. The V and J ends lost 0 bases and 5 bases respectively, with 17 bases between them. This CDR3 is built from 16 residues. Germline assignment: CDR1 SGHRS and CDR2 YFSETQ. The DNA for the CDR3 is TGCGCCAGCAGCTTGGTTGGCGGGGTAGGAGGAACTGAAGCTTTCTTT. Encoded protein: CASSLVGGVGGTEAFF.

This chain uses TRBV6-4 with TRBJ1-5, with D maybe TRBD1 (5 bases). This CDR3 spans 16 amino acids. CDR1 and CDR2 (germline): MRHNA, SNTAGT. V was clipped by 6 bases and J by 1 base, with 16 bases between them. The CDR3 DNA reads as TGTGCCAGCAGCATTTTATCAGCAGGGAGCAATCAGCCCCAGCATTTT. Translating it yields CASSILSAGSNQPQHF.

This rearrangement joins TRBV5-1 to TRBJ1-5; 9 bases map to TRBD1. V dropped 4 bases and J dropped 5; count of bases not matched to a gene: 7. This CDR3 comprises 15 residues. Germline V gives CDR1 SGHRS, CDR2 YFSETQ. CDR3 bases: TGCGCCAGCAGCCCCGGATGGACAGGGGATCAGCCCCAGCATTTT. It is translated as CASSPGWTGDQPQHF. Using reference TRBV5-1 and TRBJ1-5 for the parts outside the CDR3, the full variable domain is KAGVTQTPRYLIKTRGQQVTLSCSPISGHRSVSWYQQTPGQGLQFLFEYFSETQRNKGNFPGRFSGRQFSNSRSEMNVSTLELGDSALYLCASSPGWTGDQPQHFGDGTRLSIL.

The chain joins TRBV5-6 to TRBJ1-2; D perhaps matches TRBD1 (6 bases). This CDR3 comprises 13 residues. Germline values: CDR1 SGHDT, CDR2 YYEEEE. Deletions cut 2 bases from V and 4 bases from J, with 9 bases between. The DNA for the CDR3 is TGTGCCAGCAGCTTAATAGGGGGCTATGGCTACACCTTC. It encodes CASSLIGGYGYTF.

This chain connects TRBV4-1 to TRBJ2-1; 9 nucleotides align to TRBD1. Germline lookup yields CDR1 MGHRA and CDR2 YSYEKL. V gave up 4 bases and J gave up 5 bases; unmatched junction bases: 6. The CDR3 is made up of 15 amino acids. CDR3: CASSLGQGGDNEQFF. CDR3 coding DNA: TGCGCCAGCAGCCTGGGACAGGGAGGGGACAATGAGCAGTTCTTC.

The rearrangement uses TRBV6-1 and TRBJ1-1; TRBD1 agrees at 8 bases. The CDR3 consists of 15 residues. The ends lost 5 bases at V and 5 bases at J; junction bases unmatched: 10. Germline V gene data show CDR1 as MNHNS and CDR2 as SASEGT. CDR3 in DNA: TGTGCCAGCAGTCCCCGGACAGGGACGGGTACTGAAGCTTTCTTT. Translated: CASSPRTGTGTEAFF.

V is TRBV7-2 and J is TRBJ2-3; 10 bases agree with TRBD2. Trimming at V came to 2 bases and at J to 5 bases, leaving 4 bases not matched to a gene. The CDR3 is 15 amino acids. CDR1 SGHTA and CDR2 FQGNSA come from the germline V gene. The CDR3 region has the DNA TGTGCCAGCAGCTTATGGACTAGCGGAAGAGATACGCAGTATTTT. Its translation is CASSLWTSGRDTQYF.

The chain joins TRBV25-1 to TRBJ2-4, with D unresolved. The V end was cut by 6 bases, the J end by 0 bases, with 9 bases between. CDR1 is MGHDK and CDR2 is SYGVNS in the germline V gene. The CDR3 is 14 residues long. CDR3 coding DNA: TGTGCCAGCAGGGGCAGATTAGCCAAAAACATTCAGTACTTC. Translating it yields CASRGRLAKNIQYF.

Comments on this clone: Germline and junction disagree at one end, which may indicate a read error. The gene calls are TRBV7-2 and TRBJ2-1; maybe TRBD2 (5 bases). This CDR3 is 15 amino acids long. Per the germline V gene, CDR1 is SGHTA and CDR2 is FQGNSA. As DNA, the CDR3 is TGTGCCAGCAGCTTAGATCCTAGCTCCTTCAATGAGCAGTTCTTC. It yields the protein CASSLDPSSFNEQFF.

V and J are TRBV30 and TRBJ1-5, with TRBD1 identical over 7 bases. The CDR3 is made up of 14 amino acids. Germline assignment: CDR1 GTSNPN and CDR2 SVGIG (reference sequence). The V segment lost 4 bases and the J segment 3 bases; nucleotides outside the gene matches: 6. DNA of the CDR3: TGTGCCTGGACCCCAGGGACAGCCAATCAGCCCCAGCATTTT. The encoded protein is CAWTPGTANQPQHF.

CDR3 DNA: TGCGCCAGCAGCTTGGATCCGGGGGGGCGGGAGACCCAGTACTTC. It codes for CASSLDPGGRETQYF. The rearrangement uses TRBV5-1 and TRBJ2-5, with TRBD2 identical over 8 bases. This CDR3 spans 15 amino acids. The J segment lost 5 bases and the V segment lost 0 bases, leaving 6 bases of the junction unmatched. Looked up from germline, CDR1 is SGHRS and CDR2 is YFSETQ. Full variable domain (outside the CDR3, taken from reference TRBV5-1 and TRBJ2-5): KAGVTQTPRYLIKTRGQQVTLSCSPISGHRSVSWYQQTPGQGLQFLFEYFSETQRNKGNFPGRFSGRQFSNSRSEMNVSTLELGDSALYLCASSLDPGGRETQYFGPGTRLLVL.

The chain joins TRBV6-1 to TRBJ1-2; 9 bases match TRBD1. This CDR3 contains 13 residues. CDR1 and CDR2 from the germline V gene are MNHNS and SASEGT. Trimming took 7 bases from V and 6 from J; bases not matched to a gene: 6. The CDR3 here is CASIWTGAHGYTF. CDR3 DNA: TGTGCCAGCATTTGGACAGGGGCCCATGGCTACACCTTC.